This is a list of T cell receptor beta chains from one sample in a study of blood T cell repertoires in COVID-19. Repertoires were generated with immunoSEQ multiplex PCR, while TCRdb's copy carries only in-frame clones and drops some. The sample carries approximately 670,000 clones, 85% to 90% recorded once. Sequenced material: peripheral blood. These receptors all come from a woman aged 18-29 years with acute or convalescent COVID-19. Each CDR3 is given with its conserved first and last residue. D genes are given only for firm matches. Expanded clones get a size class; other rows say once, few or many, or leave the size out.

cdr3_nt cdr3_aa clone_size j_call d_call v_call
TGTGCCAGTAGTGTAAGACAGGGTCTCCAGTATGGCTACACCTTC CASSVRQGLQYGYTF once TRBJ1-2 TRBD1 TRBV19
TGTGCCAGTAGTATGCTCCTAGCGGGGGTCGAGAACACCGGGGAGCTGTTTTTT CASSMLLAGVENTGELFF - TRBJ2-2 TRBD2 TRBV19
TGTGCCAGCAGCTATCGGACAGGGCAGCCTTATGGCTACACCTTC CASSYRTGQPYGYTF once TRBJ1-2 TRBD1 TRBV7-2
TGTGCCAGCTCCCCGGGGTCGAATGAAAAACTGTTTTTT CASSPGSNEKLFF - TRBJ1-4 - TRBV18
TGTGCCAGCAGTCCCCTCGGGGGGCCGGATTATGGCTACACCTTC CASSPLGGPDYGYTF - TRBJ1-2 - TRBV27
TGCGCCAGCAGCAGAGTTGGGGGGGTAGACGAGCAGTACTTC CASSRVGGVDEQYF - TRBJ2-7 TRBD2 TRBV5-1
TGTGCCAGCAGCCAAGTCCAGGGTGGGGCCGGGGAGCTGTTTTTT CASSQVQGGAGELFF - TRBJ2-2 - TRBV3-1/TRBV3-2
TGTGCCAGCAGCTTATCGGGGGAGGAAGACTATGGCTACACCTTC CASSLSGEEDYGYTF - TRBJ1-2 - TRBV13
TGTGCCAGTAGGGGACAGTGGTCTAGCACAGATACGCAGTATTTT CASRGQWSSTDTQYF - TRBJ2-3 TRBD1 TRBV19
TGTGCCTGGAGTGTACGGGACAGGCAAAATTCACCCCTCCACTTT CAWSVRDRQNSPLHF - TRBJ1-6 TRBD1 TRBV30
TGTGCCAGCAGCCCCGAAACCCACAGCTCATATGGCTACACCTTC CASSPETHSSYGYTF - TRBJ1-2 - TRBV5-4
TGCGCCAGCAGCTTATCAACAGGGGAGTATGGCTACACCTTC CASSLSTGEYGYTF - TRBJ1-2 TRBD1 TRBV5-1
TGCGCCAGTGGGACTAGGGTGGGCGAGCAGTACTTC CASGTRVGEQYF - TRBJ2-7 TRBD2 TRBV10-1
TGCGCCAGCAGCCAAGAGGTACCGACAGACAACACTGAAGCTTTCTTT CASSQEVPTDNTEAFF once TRBJ1-1 - TRBV4-1
TGTGCTAGTGGTTTGGTAGGGGTGGATCAGCCCCAGCATTTT CASGLVGVDQPQHF - TRBJ1-5 - TRBV12-5
TGTGCCAGCAGGGGACAGGGCGGTGGAAACACCATATATTTT CASRGQGGGNTIYF - TRBJ1-3 TRBD1 TRBV6-5
TGTGCCAGCAGTTACCATCAGACAGGGAACACTGAAGCTTTCTTT CASSYHQTGNTEAFF few TRBJ1-1 - TRBV6-2/TRBV6-3
TGTGCCAGCAGCGGACAGGCCCCCTACGAGCAGTACTTC CASSGQAPYEQYF - TRBJ2-7 TRBD1 TRBV2
TGTGCCAGCAGAAGGACAGGGGGTTTCACCGGGGAGCTGTTTTTT CASRRTGGFTGELFF - TRBJ2-2 TRBD1 TRBV6-5
TGTGCCAGCAGTCCCCCACAGCGGACGAACACTGAAGCTTTCTTT CASSPPQRTNTEAFF once TRBJ1-1 - TRBV6-5
TGTGCCAGTAGTGGGGACAGGGCTTCTAGCTCCTACGAGCAGTACTTC CASSGDRASSSYEQYF once TRBJ2-7 TRBD1 TRBV19
TGTGCCAGCAGTTTAGTTGGACAGGGGGCGGGAAACGAGCAGTACTTC CASSLVGQGAGNEQYF once TRBJ2-7 TRBD1 TRBV28
TGTGCCAGCGAGGGATTATATGGCTACACCTTC CASEGLYGYTF - TRBJ1-2 - TRBV5-6
TGTGCCTGGTCGACACCCGGCGAGCAGTACTTC CAWSTPGEQYF once TRBJ2-7 - TRBV30
TGTGCCAGCAGTCTTACAGGGGGCTATGGCTACACCTTC CASSLTGGYGYTF - TRBJ1-2 TRBD1 TRBV27
TGTGCCTGGACCTCAGGTGGGACAGTAAATGAAAAACTGTTTTTT CAWTSGGTVNEKLFF - TRBJ1-4 TRBD1 TRBV30
TGTGCCAGCACACTGCGGGGTGAAGCTTTCTTT CASTLRGEAFF - TRBJ1-1 - TRBV5-6
TGCGCCAGCAGCTTTCAGGGGGCTGGTACTGAAGCTTTCTTT CASSFQGAGTEAFF once TRBJ1-1 TRBD1 TRBV5-1
TGTGCCAGCAGTACTATAGGGGCTGGAAACACCATATATTTT CASSTIGAGNTIYF - TRBJ1-3 - TRBV11-2
TGCGCCAGCAGGACACCTGAAGCTTTCTTT CASRTPEAFF - TRBJ1-1 - TRBV10-2
TGCGCCAGCAGCCAATACGCTAGTGCGAACACCGGGGAGCTGTTTTTT CASSQYASANTGELFF - TRBJ2-2 - TRBV4-1
TGCGCCAGCAGCTTCGGACAGGGGAGTGAAAAACTGTTTTTT CASSFGQGSEKLFF - TRBJ1-4 TRBD1 TRBV5-1
TGTGCCAGCAGCTGGACAGAGAATCAGCCCCAGCATTTT CASSWTENQPQHF - TRBJ1-5 - TRBV7-2
TGCGCCAGCAGGGGCAGGGGCGGCCTGAACACTGAAGCTTTCTTT CASRGRGGLNTEAFF - TRBJ1-1 - TRBV5-1
TGTGCCAGCACCCTACAGGTTGGGAACACTGAAGCTTTCTTT CASTLQVGNTEAFF once TRBJ1-1 - TRBV6-6
TGTGCCAGCAGGACTGGACTAGCGGGGTACAATGAGCAGTTCTTC CASRTGLAGYNEQFF - TRBJ2-1 TRBD2 TRBV7-9
TGTGCCAGCAGTTTGAAGGCGGGGGCGAGGGCCGGGGAGCTGTTTTTT CASSLKAGARAGELFF - TRBJ2-2 - TRBV27
TGTGCCAGCAGACAGGGGATCGAGCAGTACTTC CASRQGIEQYF - TRBJ2-7 TRBD1 TRBV2
TGTGCCATCAGACCGGGACAAGGGGAAAAACTGTTTTTT CAIRPGQGEKLFF - TRBJ1-4 - TRBV10-3
TGCGCCAGCAGCTTGGGAGGCAGGACTACCATGAACACTGAAGCTTTCTTT CASSLGGRTTMNTEAFF - TRBJ1-1 - TRBV5-1
TGTGCCAGCAGGGACAGGGTCATTAGTGAAGCTTTCTTT CASRDRVISEAFF - TRBJ1-1 TRBD1 TRBV12-3/TRBV12-4
TGTGCCAGCAGATCCCTACAGGGTTTTAATGAAAAACTGTTTTTT CASRSLQGFNEKLFF - TRBJ1-4 - TRBV2
TGTGCCGGCCGGGACATTCCCTACGTCGAGCAGTACTTC CAGRDIPYVEQYF - TRBJ2-7 - TRBV2